A single sample gave rise to the 16 T cell receptor beta chains below, sequenced in a study of CD8 T cell repertoires and HIV-1 epitope variants. Antigens for these TCRs are unknown. Assay used: immunoSEQ multiplex PCR; TCRdb lists only in-frame clones, some missing. This table has under 3,000 clones, about 65% appearing once. The material sequenced was cultured CD8+ T cells derived from PBMCs. The receptors were sampled from a male donor with HIV.

Only a few counts were recorded for this clone. The chain joins TRBV5-1 to TRBJ2-1; TRBD1 matches at 7 bases. The length of the CDR3 is 14 residues. J lost 6 bases, V lost 0 bases, and 3 bases had no gene match. Germline values: CDR1 SGHRS, CDR2 YFSETQ. Here the CDR3 DNA reads TGCGCCAGCAGCTTGGGGGACAGCCTCAATGAGCAGTTCTTC. Residues: CASSLGDSLNEQFF.

This clone was seen only a few times. The V and J genes are TRBV7-8 and TRBJ1-2; the match to TRBD1 covers 7 bases. CDR3 length: 15 amino acids. Germline-derived CDR1 and CDR2 are SGHVS and FQNEAQ. With V trimmed by 5 bases and J by 5 bases, 11 bases remained unmatched. The DNA of the CDR3 is TGTGCCAGCAGCGACGGACAGGTATCGCCGTATGGCTACACCTTC. It yields the protein CASSDGQVSPYGYTF.

Within the sample, this clone is medium-sized. The V call is TRBV4-3, the J call TRBJ2-4; no clear D. V lost 1 base and J lost 8, with 9 bases in between. The CDR3 loop spans 13 amino acids. Per the germline V gene, CDR1 is LGHNA and CDR2 is YSLEER. As DNA, the CDR3 is TGCGCCAGCAGCCAAGGGGTGTCGGACATTCAGTACTTC. This codes for CASSQGVSDIQYF.

This clone was detected a few times. The chain couples TRBV2 to TRBJ2-2; the D gene is possibly TRBD1 (6 bases). Germline CDR1 reads SNHLY; CDR2 reads FYNNEI. Trimming stripped 1 base from V and 2 bases from J, with 11 bases between. The CDR3 extends over 16 amino acids. CDR3 sequence (DNA): TGTGCCAGCAGTGAAGTACGACAGGTCAACACCGGGGAGCTGTTTTTT. Amino acids: CASSEVRQVNTGELFF. The variable domain in full, with the rest retrieved from reference TRBV2 and TRBJ2-2, is EPEVTQTPSHQVTQMGQEVILRCVPISNHLYFYWYRQILGQKVEFLVSFYNNEISEKSEIFDDQFSVERPDGSNFTLKIRSTKLEDSAMYFCASSEVRQVNTGELFFGEGSRLTVL.

V usage is TRBV28 and J usage is TRBJ2-7; 7 bases are shared with TRBD2. Germline values: CDR1 MDHEN, CDR2 SYDVKM. This CDR3 comprises 13 residues. The J segment lost 1 base and the V segment lost 5 bases, leaving 2 bases of the junction unmatched. The chain's CDR3 is CASSGGGSYEQYF. DNA of the CDR3: TGTGCCAGCAGTGGCGGGGGATCCTACGAGCAGTACTTC.

J is TRBJ1-6 and V is TRBV9, with a possible D match to TRBD1 (5 bases). Germline V gene data show CDR1 as SGDLS and CDR2 as YYNGEE. The CDR3 extends over 14 amino acids. V was pared by 4 bases and J by 6 bases, with 11 bases between. CDR3 DNA: TGTGCCAGCAGCTTAGGGGTGCCTAATTCACCCCTCCACTTT. This gives the protein CASSLGVPNSPLHF.

This clone has just a few counts. The V call is TRBV5-1, the J call TRBJ1-1; tentative D call: TRBD1 (6 bases). Trimming shortened V by 1 base and J by 7 bases, and 14 bases separated the two germline ends. Germline V gene lookup returns CDR1 SGHRS and CDR2 YFSETQ. This CDR3 is built from 14 residues. CDR3: CASSLNREALEAFF. For the CDR3, the DNA is TGCGCCAGCAGCTTGAACAGGGAGGCCCTTGAAGCTTTCTTT.

The rearrangement links TRBV5-1 to TRBJ1-2; TRBD1 matches at 9 bases. CDR1 is SGHRS, CDR2 YFSETQ, per germline. The CDR3 covers 14 residues. Trimming at V came to 2 bases and at J to 2 bases, leaving 1 base not matched to a gene. CDR3 nucleotides: TGCGCCAGCAGCTTTGACAGGGGGAACTATGGCTACACCTTC. This codes for CASSFDRGNYGYTF.

This sequence joins TRBV6-5 and TRBJ1-2; 10 nucleotides agree with TRBD1. V lost 4 bases and J lost 3; bases outside the gene matches: 2. CDR1 and CDR2 (germline): MNHEY, SVGAGI. This CDR3 contains 14 residues. DNA of the CDR3: TGTGCCAGCAGTTTTGGACAGGGGGACTATGGCTACACCTTC. Amino acid sequence: CASSFGQGDYGYTF.

The chain has TRBV28 and TRBJ1-5, with D perhaps matching TRBD1 (6 bases). The V gene lost 5 bases and the J gene lost 1 base, with 9 bases spanning the gap. This CDR3 has 14 residues. From germline, CDR1 is MDHEN and CDR2 SYDVKM. In nucleotides, the CDR3 is TGTGCCAGCAGTCCAAGGGGGAGCAATCAGCCCCAGCATTTT. Translating gives CASSPRGSNQPQHF.

In this sample, this clone is large. The V call is TRBV13, the J call TRBJ2-1; the D gene could be TRBD1 or TRBD2 (6 bases each). CDR1 and CDR2 (germline): PRHDT, FYEKMQ (reference sequence). Trimming pared 5 bases from V and 3 bases from J, leaving 17 bases between. The CDR3 is made up of 16 amino acids. In DNA, the CDR3 is TGTGCCAGCAGCCCCCTCTCTGGGGGGCTCTACAATGAGCAGTTCTTC. Its protein is CASSPLSGGLYNEQFF. Complete variable domain (other parts from reference TRBV13 and TRBJ2-1): AAGVIQSPRHLIKEKRETATLKCYPIPRHDTVYWYQQGPGQDPQFLISFYEKMQSDKGSIPDRFSAQQFSDYHSELNMSSLELGDSALYFCASSPLSGGLYNEQFFGPGTRLTVL.

The chain is built from TRBV7-3 and TRBJ2-1, with 9 bases fitting TRBD1. The CDR3 contains 15 residues. Germline CDR1 SGHTA, CDR2 FQGTGA. The V and J ends lost 6 bases and 3 bases, in that order; junction bases with no gene match: 6. CDR3 amino acids: CASSSGTGIYNEQFF. The CDR3 DNA is TGTGCCAGCAGTTCCGGGACAGGGATCTACAATGAGCAGTTCTTC.

This clone was observed a few times. This chain uses TRBV2 with TRBJ2-7; 10 bases map to TRBD2. CDR3 length equals 15 residues. J lost 4 bases, V lost 5 bases, and 8 bases had no gene match. Germline CDR1 is SNHLY and CDR2 is FYNNEI. CDR3 residues: CASSSLAGEKYEQYF. The CDR3 DNA is TGTGCCAGCAGTTCTCTAGCGGGAGAGAAATACGAGCAGTACTTC.

J is TRBJ1-4 and V is TRBV7-8; TRBD1 matches at 9 bases. CDR1 SGHVS and CDR2 FQNEAQ come from the germline V gene. The CDR3 is made up of 18 amino acids. Germline trimming cut 2 bases from V and 0 bases from J; bases unmatched to any gene: 7. For the CDR3, the DNA is TGTGCCAGCAGCTTAAGGGACAGGGTAACGGCAACTAATGAAAAACTGTTTTTT. Translating it yields CASSLRDRVTATNEKLFF.

The chain carries TRBV5-4 and TRBJ2-1; TRBD2 aligns across 11 bases. J gave up 6 bases and V 0 bases, and 8 bases lay outside the gene matches. This CDR3 comprises 17 residues. Germline V gene sequence: CDR1 SGHNT, CDR2 YYREEE (reference sequence). The CDR3 DNA reads as TGTGCCAGCAGCTTGGAGGCGGTAGCGGGGGGGCCCAATGAGCAGTTCTTC. Translation: CASSLEAVAGGPNEQFF.

This clone turned up a few times. V and J are TRBV6-1 and TRBJ2-5, with a possible D match to TRBD1 (7 bases). V gave up 2 bases and J gave up 4 bases, with 20 bases separating them. Germline assignment: CDR1 MNHNS and CDR2 SASEGT. The CDR3 covers 17 residues. CDR3: CASSELLGDSGSETQYF. The CDR3 DNA sequence: TGTGCCAGCAGTGAACTCCTCGGGGACAGCGGGTCAGAGACCCAGTACTTC.